This TCR beta chain was retrieved from a study of Graves' ophthalmopathy and Graves' hyperthyroidism. The study's findings and limits: The majority of expanded thyroid clonotypes above 0.001 frequency also occurred in blood. The model flagged ophthalmopathy progression at 65% to 71% sensitivity and around 77% specificity.

Concerning this clonotype itself: Its antigen is not known.

RNA served as the template for amplifying TCR beta CDR3 regions. RT-PCR in the first round used HTBI primers; a second-round multiplex PCR followed. TCRdb redid the calling of the multiplex PCR reads with MiXCR, one entry per CDR3 protein. Here the sample spans 450,000 to 600,000 distinct CDR3 sequences, about two fifths being singletons. Hyperthyroidism cases were recent diagnoses of under 2 months' duration in people aged 18 to 65. Lactation, pregnancy, uncontrolled infections and other autoimmune diseases were all grounds for excluding patients. The receptor comes from an adult man with Graves' hyperthyroidism. Sequencing input: peripheral blood or thyroid tissue (not recorded which).

The CDR3 loop reads CASRQGDETQYF. The CDR3 bases are TGTGCCAGCAGACAGGGGGATGAGACCCAGTACTTC. This chain joins TRBV7-9 and TRBJ2-5, with TRBD1 matching 8 bases. The V gene's germline CDR1 is SEHNR and CDR2 FQNEAQ (reference sequence). V gave up 6 bases and J gave up 5 bases; unmatched junction bases: 2. The CDR3 extends over 12 amino acids.